The 5 T cell receptor beta chains below were found in one sample sequenced in a study of OX40 agonist ivuxolimab in advanced cancers. Clones were read by immunoSEQ multiplex PCR, and TCRdb kept only the in-frame ones, dropping some. Of about 79,000 clones in the sample, under 85% are singletons; the top ten hold more than 3.5%. Sample: CD4+ or CD8+ T cells sorted from blood, taken in a trial of the OX40 agonist ivuxolimab. These receptors were obtained from an adult with an advanced solid tumor such as melanoma, head and neck, liver or kidney cancer.

The V gene is TRBV7-3, the J gene TRBJ2-7, with 9 bases lining up with TRBD2. Germline assignment: CDR1 SGHTA and CDR2 FQGTGA. This CDR3 spans 15 amino acids. The V and J ends lost 3 bases and 2 bases, in that order; junction bases with no gene match: 5. DNA for the CDR3: TGTGCCAGCAGCTTGGGGGGGACTAGCACCTACGAGCAGTACTTC. Translation: CASSLGGTSTYEQYF.

The chain recombines TRBV4-2 with TRBJ2-1; 7 positions match TRBD2. CDR3 length equals 14 residues. V gave up 8 bases and J gave up 8 bases; unmatched junction bases: 12. CDR1 is LGHNA and CDR2 is YNFKEQ in the germline V gene. As DNA, the CDR3 is TGTGCCAGCGGGGGGGTACTAGCCGTCCATGAGCAGTTCTTC. Encoded protein: CASGGVLAVHEQFF.

The chain uses TRBV4-1 and TRBJ2-2; D remains unclear. V lost 1 base and J 5 bases, leaving 5 bases between the germline ends. The CDR3 has 13 amino acids. The V gene's germline CDR1 is MGHRA and CDR2 YSYEKL. The CDR3 region has the DNA TGCGCCAGCAGCCAAGTAACGACCGGGGAGCTGTTTTTT. Translating gives CASSQVTTGELFF.

The V gene is TRBV19, the J gene TRBJ2-5; D tentatively fits TRBD1 or TRBD2 (5 bases each). The ends were cut back, 6 bases at V and 4 bases at J, with 21 bases in the middle. The germline V gene has CDR1 LNHDA and CDR2 SQIVND (reference sequence). The CDR3 contains 16 residues. CDR3 coding DNA: TGTGCCAGTAGCCTCTCCCGGGGCCCTAGATCAGAGACCCAGTACTTC. Translated, it gives CASSLSRGPRSETQYF.

A single count supports this clone. V is TRBV2 and J is TRBJ1-4; 7 bases align to TRBD1. The germline V gene encodes CDR1 SNHLY and CDR2 FYNNEI. Trimming cost V 1 base and J 7 bases; bases outside gene matches: 6. This CDR3 contains 15 residues. The CDR3 nucleotides read TGTGCCAGCAGTGAAGAGGGGGCTCGGGGTGAAAAACTGTTTTTT. This gives the protein CASSEEGARGEKLFF.